The entry that follows covers one T cell receptor (beta chain) sequence. This sample stems from a study of OX40 agonist ivuxolimab in advanced cancers. Study background: The group had a mean age of 60 years, ranged from about 23 to 85, and was 80% to 85% male.

Profiled with immunoSEQ multiplex PCR; TCRdb holds only in-frame clones, not every one. This repertoire shows 70,000 to 80,000 clones, around nine tenths found once; its top ten account for 5% to 7%. Germline CDR1 MNHNS, CDR2 SASEGT. Between the trimmed V and J ends, which lost 7 bases and 1 base, there was a span of 7 bases. The CDR3 totals 12 residues. The V and J genes are TRBV6-1 and TRBJ1-2; D uncertain. The sequence came from an adult with an advanced solid tumor such as melanoma, head and neck, liver or kidney cancer. The sample consisted of CD4+ or CD8+ T cells sorted from blood, taken in a trial of the OX40 agonist ivuxolimab. CDR3 protein: CASNDNNYGYTF. In DNA, the CDR3 is TGTGCCAGCAATGACAATAACTATGGCTACACCTTC.